This T cell receptor (beta chain) was profiled in a study of T cells in localized non-small cell lung cancer. A remark on this clone: Its specificity is unknown.

The protocol was immunoSEQ multiplex PCR, while the TCRdb copy is restricted to in-frame clones and leaves out a portion. The sample lists under 2,000 clones, roughly 24% occurring once. The study, taken as a whole, reports: Highest T cell clonality was seen in uninvolved adjacent lung, surpassing that measured in tumor. When the top 100 tumor clones were examined, a median 57 of them also appeared in the adjacent lung, which was paired and uninvolved. Higher blood T cell density went with longer overall survival. Since sequencing was restricted to only one region of the tumor, intratumor heterogeneity remains a possibility.

The V segment lost 2 bases and the J segment 2 bases; nucleotides outside the gene matches: 10. The CDR3 is made up of 17 amino acids. From germline, CDR1 is KGHSH and CDR2 LQKENI. The origin of this receptor is a female donor older than 55 with stage II squamous cell lung carcinoma. The chain employs TRBV18 and TRBJ2-5; 8 nucleotides align to TRBD1. The sequencing used lung tumor tissue, collected before any cancer treatment. The CDR3 region has the DNA TGTGCCAGCTCACCAAGGACAGGGTCGGCCCCTCAAGAGACCCAGTACTTC. Residues: CASSPRTGSAPQETQYF.